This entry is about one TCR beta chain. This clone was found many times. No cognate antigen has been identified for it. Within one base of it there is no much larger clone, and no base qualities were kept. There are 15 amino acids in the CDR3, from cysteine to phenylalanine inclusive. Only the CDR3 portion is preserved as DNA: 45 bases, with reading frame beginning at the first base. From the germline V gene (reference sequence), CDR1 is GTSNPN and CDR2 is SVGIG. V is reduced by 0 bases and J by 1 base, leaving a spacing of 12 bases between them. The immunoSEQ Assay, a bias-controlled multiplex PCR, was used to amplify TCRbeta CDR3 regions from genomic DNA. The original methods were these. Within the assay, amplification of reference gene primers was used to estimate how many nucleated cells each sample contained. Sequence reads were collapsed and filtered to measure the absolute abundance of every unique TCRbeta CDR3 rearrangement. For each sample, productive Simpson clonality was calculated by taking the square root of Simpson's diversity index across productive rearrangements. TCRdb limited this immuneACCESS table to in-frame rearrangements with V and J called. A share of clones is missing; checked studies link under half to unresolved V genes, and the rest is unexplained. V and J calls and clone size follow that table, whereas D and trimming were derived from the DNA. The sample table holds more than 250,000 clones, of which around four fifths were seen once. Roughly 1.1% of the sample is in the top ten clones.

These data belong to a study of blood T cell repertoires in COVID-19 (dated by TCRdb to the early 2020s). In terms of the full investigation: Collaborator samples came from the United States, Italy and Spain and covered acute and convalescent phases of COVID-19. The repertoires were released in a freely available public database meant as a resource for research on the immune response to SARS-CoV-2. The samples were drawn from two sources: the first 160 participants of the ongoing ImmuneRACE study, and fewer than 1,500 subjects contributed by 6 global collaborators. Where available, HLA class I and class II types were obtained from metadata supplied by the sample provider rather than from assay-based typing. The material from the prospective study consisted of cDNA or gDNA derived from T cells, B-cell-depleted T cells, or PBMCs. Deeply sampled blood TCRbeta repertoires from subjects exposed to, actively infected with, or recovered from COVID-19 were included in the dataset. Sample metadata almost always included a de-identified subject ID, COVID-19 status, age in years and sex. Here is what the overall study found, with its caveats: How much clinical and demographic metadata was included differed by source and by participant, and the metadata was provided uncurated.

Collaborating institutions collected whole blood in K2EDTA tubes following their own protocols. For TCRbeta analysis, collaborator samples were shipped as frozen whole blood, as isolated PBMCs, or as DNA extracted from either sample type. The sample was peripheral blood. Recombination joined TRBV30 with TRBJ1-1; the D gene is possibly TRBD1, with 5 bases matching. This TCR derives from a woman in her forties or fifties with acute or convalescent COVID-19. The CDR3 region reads CAWSVMEGSNTEAFF. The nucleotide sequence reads TGTGCCTGGAGTGTAATGGAGGGGTCGAACACTGAAGCTTTCTTT.